The 26 T cell receptor beta chains listed next were all sequenced from one sample in a study of spatial heterogeneity in lung cancer. This sample's time point: sample taken at primary tumor resection. Via MiXCR, TCRdb re-called the 5' RACE reads, giving one row per CDR3 protein. The sample shows around 89,000 distinct CDR3 sequences, about an eighth of them seen only once. This sample comprised PBMCs, obtained at surgery. Source of these receptors: a male donor with early-stage non-small cell lung cancer.

This clonotype was found many times. The V and J genes are TRBV11-2 and TRBJ2-4; D is ambiguous. Trimming removed 8 bases from V and 0 bases from J, with 17 bases in between. The CDR3 spans 16 residues. The germline gives CDR1 SGHAT, CDR2 FQNNGV. The CDR3 bases are TGTGCCAGCTCTAGTCTCGGGTGGCTAGCCAAAAACATTCAGTACTTC. Protein product: CASSSLGWLAKNIQYF.

The sample holds a few counts of this clonotype. The V call is TRBV20-1, the J call TRBJ2-3; possible D gene TRBD2, 6 bases. The CDR3 covers 14 residues. The germline V gene has CDR1 DFQATT and CDR2 SNEGSKA (reference sequence). Between the trimmed V and J ends, which lost 3 bases and 1 base, there was a span of 11 bases. CDR3 nucleotide sequence: TGCAGTGCTAGTTCTAGCGAGGGCACAGATACGCAGTATTTT. This codes for CSASSSEGTDTQYF.

V and J are TRBV9 and TRBJ2-4; tentatively, D is TRBD2 (6 bases). Germline values: CDR1 SGDLS, CDR2 YYNGEE. V lost 2 bases to trimming and J lost 3 bases, with 9 bases between them. The CDR3 loop spans 14 amino acids. This CDR3 reads CASSVGGGKNIQYF. As DNA, the CDR3 is TGTGCCAGCAGCGTCGGGGGAGGCAAAAACATTCAGTACTTC.

This clonotype came up a few times. The rearrangement uses TRBV7-6 and TRBJ2-7; TRBD2 might be the D (6 bases). The germline CDR1 and CDR2 sequences are SGHVS and FNYEAQ. The CDR3 length is 14 residues. V was pared by 1 base and J by 2 bases, with 9 bases between. CDR3: CASSLGGVTYEQYF. The CDR3 coding sequence is TGTGCCAGCAGCTTAGGGGGGGTCACCTACGAGCAGTACTTC.

This clonotype came up many times. The chain employs TRBV28 and TRBJ2-7; D gene unclear. The CDR3 extends over 11 amino acids. Trimming took off 7 bases at V and 6 bases at J, with 10 bases between the two ends. The V gene's germline CDR1 is MDHEN and CDR2 SYDVKM. As DNA, the CDR3 is TGTGCCAGCACCTCCAGCTCCGAGCAGTACTTC. Its protein product is CASTSSSEQYF.

The chain has TRBV29-1 and TRBJ2-7; D perhaps matches TRBD1 (6 bases). The germline gives CDR1 SQVTM, CDR2 ANQGSEA. CDR3 length: 18 residues. V was trimmed by 7 bases and J by 1 base, leaving 29 bases between them. CDR3 sequence reads: CSAYANSDRLGLSYEQYF. The CDR3 coding sequence is TGCAGCGCTTACGCCAATTCTGACAGGTTGGGTCTGTCCTACGAGCAGTACTTC.

This clonotype was seen more than once but under ten times. CDR3 sequence: CATSDSGPQGTDTQYF. DNA of the CDR3: TGTGCCACCAGTGATTCCGGGCCCCAGGGTACAGATACGCAGTATTTT. The V and J genes are TRBV24-1 and TRBJ2-3; possible D gene TRBD1, 5 bases. The CDR3 runs 16 residues. Germline V lookup: CDR1 KGHDR, CDR2 SFDVKD. V lost 2 bases to trimming and J lost 3 bases, with 14 bases between them.

This clonotype was detected only a few times. The chain uses TRBV7-2 and TRBJ2-7; D might be TRBD1 (7 bases). Per the germline V gene, CDR1 is SGHTA and CDR2 is FQGNSA. Trimming stripped 5 bases from V and 3 bases from J, with 20 bases between. This CDR3 is built from 16 residues. Here the CDR3 reads CASSPMGGQLSYEQYF. CDR3 nucleotides: TGTGCCAGCAGCCCCATGGGGGGACAGCTAAGCTACGAGCAGTACTTC.

The V gene is TRBV6-6, the J gene TRBJ2-4; the D gene is possibly TRBD1 (6 bases). CDR1 and CDR2 (germline): MNHNY, SVGAGI (reference sequence). V was trimmed by 6 bases and J by 2 bases, leaving 14 bases between them. The CDR3 runs to 15 residues. The CDR3 region has the DNA TGTGCCAGCAGCACACAGGGTCTGACCAAAAACATTCAGTACTTC. It codes for CASSTQGLTKNIQYF.

The sample holds one count of this clonotype. This rearrangement joins TRBV18 to TRBJ1-4; no clear D gene. This CDR3 has 14 amino acids. Trimming stripped 2 bases from V and 4 bases from J, with 8 bases between. CDR1 KGHSH and CDR2 LQKENI come from the germline V gene. The CDR3 loop reads CASSPEGLNEKLFF. The CDR3 DNA reads as TGTGCCAGCTCACCAGAAGGGCTTAATGAAAAACTGTTTTTT.

The rearrangement uses TRBV4-3 and TRBJ2-1; D is possibly TRBD2 (6 bases). The V and J ends lost 0 bases and 9 bases respectively, with 18 bases between them. This CDR3 is built from 16 residues. Germline V lookup: CDR1 LGHNA, CDR2 YSLEER. The CDR3 protein is CASSQDYSGLNGEQFF. CDR3 bases: TGCGCCAGCAGCCAAGATTACTCGGGACTGAACGGTGAGCAGTTCTTC.

This clonotype has just a few counts. The J gene is TRBJ1-6, the V gene TRBV30, with D possibly matching TRBD1 (5 bases). V gave up 4 bases and J gave up 7 bases, with 14 bases separating them. CDR3 size: 14 residues. The germline gives CDR1 GTSNPN, CDR2 SVGIG (reference sequence). The CDR3 protein is CAWNPGTVNSPLHF. CDR3 DNA sequence: TGTGCCTGGAACCCCGGGACGGTGAATTCACCCCTCCACTTT.

Only a few counts were recorded for this clonotype. The chain carries TRBV4-3 and TRBJ1-6; 10 positions agree with TRBD1. In germline, CDR1 is LGHNA, CDR2 YSLEER. This CDR3 region has 15 residues. V lost 0 bases and J lost 10; bases outside the gene matches: 3. CDR3 DNA sequence: TGCGCCAGCAGCCAAGATGGGACAGGGGAATCACCCCTCCACTTT. It encodes CASSQDGTGESPLHF.

The chain couples TRBV7-9 to TRBJ2-5, with 12 bases aligning to TRBD1. This CDR3 spans 15 amino acids. Germline CDR1 and CDR2: SEHNR and FQNEAQ (reference sequence). Trimming took 6 bases from V and 2 from J; bases not matched to a gene: 4. The CDR3 DNA reads TGTGCCAGCAGGCGGGACAGGGGGCTTCAAGAGACCCAGTACTTC. It is translated as CASRRDRGLQETQYF.

This clonotype was counted many times. V gene TRBV6-2 or TRBV6-3 combines with J gene TRBJ1-1; 7 bases fit TRBD1. In germline, CDR1 is MNHEY, CDR2 SVGEGT. The V and J ends lost 10 bases and 6 bases, in that order; junction bases with no gene match: 11. The CDR3 length is 13 residues. The CDR3 DNA reads TGTGCCACCTCAGACTACAGGGGTGCTGAAGCTTTCTTT. Amino acid sequence: CATSDYRGAEAFF.

This clonotype was found a few times. This rearrangement joins TRBV7-2 to TRBJ2-3; D may be TRBD2 (6 bases). Germline CDR1 reads SGHTA; CDR2 reads FQGNSA. Trimming removed 7 bases from V and 0 bases from J, with 17 bases in between. The CDR3 totals 16 residues. The CDR3 region has the DNA TGTGCCAGCAAGCTAGGTCCGGGGACTAGCACAGATACGCAGTATTTT. Its protein product is CASKLGPGTSTDTQYF.

In its sample, this clonotype was seen many times. CDR3 sequence: CASSQVGQVSYEQYF. The CDR3 DNA is TGTGCCAGCAGCCAAGTAGGGCAGGTCTCCTACGAGCAGTACTTC. The rearrangement uses TRBV14 and TRBJ2-7; D call uncertain. CDR3 length: 15 residues. V was pared by 1 base and J by 0 bases, with 10 bases between. Germline values: CDR1 SGHDN, CDR2 FVKESK.

In its sample, this clonotype was seen a few times. V and J are TRBV7-2 and TRBJ2-5, with D maybe TRBD1 (7 bases). The CDR3 consists of 14 residues. The germline CDR1 and CDR2 sequences are SGHTA and FQGNSA. V lost 6 bases and J 3 bases, leaving 14 bases between the germline ends. DNA of the CDR3: TGTGCCAGCAGTCTGAGCAGGGGGGAAGAGACCCAGTACTTC. It yields the protein CASSLSRGEETQYF.

This clonotype has more than one count but fewer than ten. The chain recombines TRBV6-1 with TRBJ2-5; D tentatively reads TRBD1 or TRBD2 (5 bases each). Germline-derived CDR1 and CDR2 are MNHNS and SASEGT. The CDR3 covers 15 residues. Between the trimmed V and J ends, which lost 7 bases and 0 bases, there was a span of 15 bases. CDR3 protein: CASTEGWGNQETQYF. The CDR3 DNA sequence: TGTGCCAGCACCGAAGGATGGGGGAACCAAGAGACCCAGTACTTC.

The chain links TRBV5-5 to TRBJ1-4; possible D gene TRBD1, 6 bases. The germline CDR1 and CDR2 sequences are SGHKS and YYEKEE (reference sequence). This CDR3 contains 15 residues. Trimming shortened V by 3 bases and J by 2 bases, and 11 bases separated the two germline ends. The CDR3 nucleotides read TGTGCCAGCAGCTCTCAGGGGATTACTAATGAAAAACTGTTTTTT. This codes for CASSSQGITNEKLFF.

This clonotype was recorded many times. The rearrangement joins TRBV4-2 to TRBJ2-7, with TRBD1 identical over 9 bases. CDR3 length equals 15 residues. Germline V lookup: CDR1 LGHNA, CDR2 YNFKEQ. V gave up 1 base and J gave up 2 bases; unmatched junction bases: 3. CDR3 protein: CASSQGGQGTYEQYF. CDR3 nucleotides: TGTGCCAGCAGCCAAGGGGGACAGGGTACCTACGAGCAGTACTTC.

This clonotype was recorded at least ten times. The chain is built from TRBV28 and TRBJ2-7; 12 bases are shared with TRBD2. Per the germline V gene, CDR1 is MDHEN and CDR2 is SYDVKM. The CDR3 sequence is 15 residues long. J was trimmed by 0 bases and V by 7 bases; bases with no gene match: 4. The CDR3 loop reads CASNRLAGVSYEQYF. The CDR3 region has the DNA TGTGCCAGCAACCGACTAGCGGGAGTCTCCTACGAGCAGTACTTC.

The chain employs TRBV7-2 and TRBJ2-5, with 11 bases aligning to TRBD2. Germline loops: CDR1 SGHTA, CDR2 FQGNSA. With 5 bases clipped from V and 4 bases from J, the junction kept 6 bases outside the gene matches. This CDR3 spans 15 amino acids. The CDR3 DNA reads as TGTGCCAGCAGCCGGACTAGCGGGTCAAGAGAGACCCAGTACTTC. Amino acids: CASSRTSGSRETQYF.

This clonotype occurred a few times. The chain is built from TRBV25-1 and TRBJ1-5, with TRBD1 identical over 7 bases. The CDR3 is 13 amino acids. Unmatched junction bases numbered 5, after V lost 8 bases and J lost 4 bases. The germline V gene has CDR1 MGHDK and CDR2 SYGVNS. This CDR3 is CASAQTGNQPQHF. DNA for the CDR3: TGTGCCAGCGCCCAGACAGGGAATCAGCCCCAGCATTTT.

This clonotype occurred a few times. This chain uses TRBV5-1 with TRBJ2-5; 11 bases line up with TRBD2. Germline V gene sequence: CDR1 SGHRS, CDR2 YFSETQ. V gave up 1 base and J gave up 5 bases; unmatched junction bases: 10. This CDR3 is 17 amino acids long. CDR3: CASSLKLAGDGRETQYF. The CDR3 bases are TGCGCCAGCAGCTTGAAACTAGCGGGAGATGGTCGGGAGACCCAGTACTTC.

The gene calls are TRBV30 and TRBJ2-3; the D gene is possibly TRBD1 (6 bases). Germline V gene sequence: CDR1 GTSNPN, CDR2 SVGIG (reference sequence). The CDR3 is 12 amino acids. Trimming shortened V by 0 bases and J by 11 bases, and 12 bases separated the two germline ends. The CDR3 DNA sequence: TGTGCCTGGAGTGTTCGCCAGGGGAGGCAGTATTTT. It specifies CAWSVRQGRQYF.